This TCR beta chain was recovered during a study of metastatic and nonmetastatic thyroid tumors. Turning to the study itself: Peripheral blood and tumor or nodule samples from malignant and benign thyroid patients were compared.

The germline V gene has CDR1 DFQATT and CDR2 SNEGSKA (reference sequence). V was clipped by 3 bases and J by 8 bases, with 13 bases between them. The CDR3 is 12 residues long. Every patient underwent thyroid surgery untreated. The study, taken as a whole, reports: In blood and tumor, TCR beta diversity was reportedly significantly higher in malignant thyroid tumors than in benign nodules.

Comment on this clone: Its target is unknown.

As processed by the authors: A papillary thyroid cancer distant-metastasis classifier was built from CDR3 differences across clinicopathological groups. TCRdb re-clonotyped the PCR reads via MiXCR. TCRdb assigned the V and J calls; the authors' analysis was not used. The top ten clones hold less than 35% of a sample with about 16,000 clones, about 13% of them seen once. The sample taken for sequencing was blood. This sequence was found in a female donor with papillary thyroid cancer or a benign thyroid nodule (not recorded which). Some clones in this sample may be carry-over from other donors' samples. The chain carries TRBV20-1 and TRBJ1-1, with D hard to call. In nucleotides, the CDR3 is TGCAGTGCTAGCCCAGTCCAGGTCGAAGCTTTCTTT. As protein: CSASPVQVEAFF.